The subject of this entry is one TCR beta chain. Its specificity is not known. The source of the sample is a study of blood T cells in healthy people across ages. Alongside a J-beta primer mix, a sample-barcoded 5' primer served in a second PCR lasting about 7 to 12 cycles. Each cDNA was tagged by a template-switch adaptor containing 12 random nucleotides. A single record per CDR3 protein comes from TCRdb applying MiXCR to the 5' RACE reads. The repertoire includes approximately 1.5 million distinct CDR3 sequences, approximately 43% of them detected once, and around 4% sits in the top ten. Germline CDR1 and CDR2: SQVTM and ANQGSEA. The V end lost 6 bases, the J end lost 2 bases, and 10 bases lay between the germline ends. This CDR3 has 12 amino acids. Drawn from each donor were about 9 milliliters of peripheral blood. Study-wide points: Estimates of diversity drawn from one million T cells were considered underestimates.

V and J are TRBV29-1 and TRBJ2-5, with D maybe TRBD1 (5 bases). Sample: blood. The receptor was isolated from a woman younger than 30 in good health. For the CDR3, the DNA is TGCAGCGTCAGGAGACAGCAAGAGACCCAGTACTTC. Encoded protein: CSVRRQQETQYF.